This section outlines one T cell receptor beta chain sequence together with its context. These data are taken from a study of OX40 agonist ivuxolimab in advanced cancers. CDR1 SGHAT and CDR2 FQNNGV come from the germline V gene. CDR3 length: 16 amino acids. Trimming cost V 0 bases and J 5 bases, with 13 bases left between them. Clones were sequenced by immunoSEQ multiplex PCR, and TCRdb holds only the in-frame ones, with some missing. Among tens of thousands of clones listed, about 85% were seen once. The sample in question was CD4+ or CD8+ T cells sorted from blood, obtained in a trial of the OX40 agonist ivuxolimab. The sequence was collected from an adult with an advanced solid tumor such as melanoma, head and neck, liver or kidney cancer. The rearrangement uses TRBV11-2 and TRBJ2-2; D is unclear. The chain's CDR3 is CASSLDSSPATGELFF. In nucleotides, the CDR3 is TGTGCCAGCAGCTTAGATTCTTCTCCTGCAACCGGGGAGCTGTTTTTT.